The source of this T cell receptor (beta chain) is a study of OX40 agonist ivuxolimab in advanced cancers. The repertoire was sequenced with immunoSEQ multiplex PCR; TCRdb's copy has only in-frame clones and lacks some. In the table there are some 64,000 clones, approximately 84% of which are singletons. This CDR3 region has 15 residues. Deletions cut 1 base from V and 1 base from J, with 7 bases between. Germline V gene sequence: CDR1 MNHEY, CDR2 SMNVEV (reference sequence). Baseline was the first blood sampling point, followed by cycle 4 day 1 and cycle 7 day 1. The V call is TRBV27, the J call TRBJ1-4, with a weak D call TRBD1 (5 bases). The TCR was taken from an adult with an advanced solid tumor such as melanoma, head and neck, liver or kidney cancer. The sequencing here drew on CD4+ or CD8+ T cells sorted from blood, taken in a trial of the OX40 agonist ivuxolimab. CDR3 loop: CASSLWGGTNEKLFF. In nucleotides, the CDR3 is TGTGCCAGCAGTTTATGGGGGGGAACTAATGAAAAACTGTTTTTT.